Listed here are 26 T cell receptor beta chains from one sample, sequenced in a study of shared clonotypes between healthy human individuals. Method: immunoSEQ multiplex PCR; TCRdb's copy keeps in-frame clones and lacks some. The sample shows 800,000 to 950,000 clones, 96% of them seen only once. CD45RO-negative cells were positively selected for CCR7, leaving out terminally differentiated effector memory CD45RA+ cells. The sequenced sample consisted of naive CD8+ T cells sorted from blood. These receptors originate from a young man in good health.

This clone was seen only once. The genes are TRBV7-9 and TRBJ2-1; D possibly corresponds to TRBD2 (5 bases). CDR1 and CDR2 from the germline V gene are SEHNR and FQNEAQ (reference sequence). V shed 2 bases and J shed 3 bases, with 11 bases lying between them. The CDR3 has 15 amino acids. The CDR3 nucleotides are TGTGCCAGCAGCTTAATCTCCGGGGACTACAATGAGCAGTTCTTC. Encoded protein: CASSLISGDYNEQFF. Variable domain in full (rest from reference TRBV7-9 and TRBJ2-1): DTGVSQNPRHKITKRGQNVTFRCDPISEHNRLYWYRQTLGQGPEFLTYFQNEAQLEKSRLLSDRFSAERPKGSFSTLEIQRTEQGDSAMYLCASSLISGDYNEQFFGPGTRLTVL.

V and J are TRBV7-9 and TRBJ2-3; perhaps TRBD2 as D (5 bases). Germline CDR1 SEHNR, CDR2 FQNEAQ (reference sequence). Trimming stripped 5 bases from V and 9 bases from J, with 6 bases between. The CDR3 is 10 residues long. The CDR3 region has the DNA TGTGCCAGCAGCGGGGAGACGCAGTATTTT. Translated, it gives CASSGETQYF.

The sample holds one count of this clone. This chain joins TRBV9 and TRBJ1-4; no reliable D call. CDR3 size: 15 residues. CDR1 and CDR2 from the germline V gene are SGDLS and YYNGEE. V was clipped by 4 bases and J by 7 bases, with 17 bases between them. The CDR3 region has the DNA TGTGCCAGCAGCTCGCGGGGTGGGGTTATTGAAAAACTGTTTTTT. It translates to CASSSRGGVIEKLFF.

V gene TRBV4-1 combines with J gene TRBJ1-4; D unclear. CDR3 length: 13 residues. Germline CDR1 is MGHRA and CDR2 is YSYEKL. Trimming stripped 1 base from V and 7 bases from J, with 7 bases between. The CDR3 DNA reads TGCGCCAGCAGCCAAGTTCCCAGTGAAAAACTGTTTTTT. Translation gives CASSQVPSEKLFF.

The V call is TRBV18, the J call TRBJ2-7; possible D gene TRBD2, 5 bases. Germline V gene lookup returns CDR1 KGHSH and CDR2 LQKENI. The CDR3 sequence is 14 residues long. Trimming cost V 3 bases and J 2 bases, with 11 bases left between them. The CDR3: CASSPVGEPYEQYF. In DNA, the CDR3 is TGTGCCAGCTCACCTGTCGGGGAACCCTACGAGCAGTACTTC.

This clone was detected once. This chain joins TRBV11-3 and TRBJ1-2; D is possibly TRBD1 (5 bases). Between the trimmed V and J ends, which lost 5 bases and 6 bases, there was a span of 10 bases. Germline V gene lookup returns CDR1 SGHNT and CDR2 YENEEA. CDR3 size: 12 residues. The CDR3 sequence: CASSQDTDGYTF. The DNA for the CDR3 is TGTGCCAGCAGCCAGGACACGGATGGCTACACCTTC.

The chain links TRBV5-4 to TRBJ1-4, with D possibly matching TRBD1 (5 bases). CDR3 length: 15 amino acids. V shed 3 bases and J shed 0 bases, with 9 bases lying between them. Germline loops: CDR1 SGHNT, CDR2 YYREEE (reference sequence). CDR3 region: CASSSGVATNEKLFF. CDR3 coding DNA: TGTGCCAGCAGCTCGGGGGTTGCAACTAATGAAAAACTGTTTTTT.

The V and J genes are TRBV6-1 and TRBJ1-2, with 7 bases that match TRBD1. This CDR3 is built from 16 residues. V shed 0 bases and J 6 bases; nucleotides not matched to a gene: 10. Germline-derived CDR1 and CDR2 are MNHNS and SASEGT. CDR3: CASSEARYRGTDGYTF. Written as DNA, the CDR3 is TGTGCCAGCAGTGAAGCGCGATACAGGGGAACCGATGGCTACACCTTC.

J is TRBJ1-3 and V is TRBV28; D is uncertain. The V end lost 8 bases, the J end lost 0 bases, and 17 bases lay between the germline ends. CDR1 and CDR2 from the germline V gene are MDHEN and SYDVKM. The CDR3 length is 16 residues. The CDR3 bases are TGTGCCAGCCTAAAAAAGACCCTCTTCTCTGGAAACACCATATATTTT. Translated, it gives CASLKKTLFSGNTIYF.

The DNA for the CDR3 is TGTGCCAGCAGCCCCAAATACAATGAGCAGTTCTTC. Translation: CASSPKYNEQFF. The J gene is TRBJ2-1, the V gene TRBV11-2, with D unclear. Germline values: CDR1 SGHAT, CDR2 FQNNGV. V was pared by 5 bases and J by 4 bases, with 6 bases between. This CDR3 spans 12 amino acids.

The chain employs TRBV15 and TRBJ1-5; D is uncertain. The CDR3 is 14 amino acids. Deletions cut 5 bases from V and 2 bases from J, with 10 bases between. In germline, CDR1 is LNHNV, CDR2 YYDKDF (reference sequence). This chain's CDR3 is CATSRILGNQPQHF. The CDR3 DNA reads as TGTGCCACCAGCCGTATTCTGGGCAATCAGCCCCAGCATTTT.

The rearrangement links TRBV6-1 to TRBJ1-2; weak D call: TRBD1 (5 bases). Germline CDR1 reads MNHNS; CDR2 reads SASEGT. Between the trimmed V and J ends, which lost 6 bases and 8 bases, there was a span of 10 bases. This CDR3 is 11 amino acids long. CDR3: CASRAGVGYTF. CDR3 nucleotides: TGTGCCAGCAGAGCGGGGGTCGGCTACACCTTC.

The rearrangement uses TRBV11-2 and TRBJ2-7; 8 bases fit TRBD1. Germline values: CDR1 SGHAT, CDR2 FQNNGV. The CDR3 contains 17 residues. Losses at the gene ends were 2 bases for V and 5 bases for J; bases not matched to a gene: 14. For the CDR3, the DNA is TGTGCCAGCAGCTTATGGCCTCAGGGGGCGGTTATGGACGAGCAGTACTTC. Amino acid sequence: CASSLWPQGAVMDEQYF.

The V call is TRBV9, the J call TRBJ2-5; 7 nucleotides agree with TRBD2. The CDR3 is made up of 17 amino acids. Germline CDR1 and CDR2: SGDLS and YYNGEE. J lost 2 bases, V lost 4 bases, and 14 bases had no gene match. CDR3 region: CASSPTSLVGVQETQYF. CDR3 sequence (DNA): TGTGCCAGCAGCCCGACTAGCTTGGTGGGGGTACAAGAGACCCAGTACTTC.

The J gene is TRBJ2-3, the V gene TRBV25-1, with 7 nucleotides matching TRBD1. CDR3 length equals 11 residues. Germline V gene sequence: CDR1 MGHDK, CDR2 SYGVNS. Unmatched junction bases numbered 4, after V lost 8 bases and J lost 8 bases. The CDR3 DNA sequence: TGTGCCAGCTTTACAGGGGTTACGCAGTATTTT. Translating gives CASFTGVTQYF.

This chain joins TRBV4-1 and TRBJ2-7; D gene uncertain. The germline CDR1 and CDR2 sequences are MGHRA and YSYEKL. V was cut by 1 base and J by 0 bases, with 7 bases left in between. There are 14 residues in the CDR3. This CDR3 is CASSQGLRSYEQYF. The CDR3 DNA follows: TGCGCCAGCAGCCAAGGGCTGCGCTCCTACGAGCAGTACTTC.

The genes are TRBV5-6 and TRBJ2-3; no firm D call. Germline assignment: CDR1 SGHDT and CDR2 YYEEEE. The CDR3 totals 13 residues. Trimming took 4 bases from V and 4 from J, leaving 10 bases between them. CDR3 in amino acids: CASSPTPPDTQYF. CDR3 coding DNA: TGTGCCAGCAGCCCAACGCCCCCAGATACGCAGTATTTT.

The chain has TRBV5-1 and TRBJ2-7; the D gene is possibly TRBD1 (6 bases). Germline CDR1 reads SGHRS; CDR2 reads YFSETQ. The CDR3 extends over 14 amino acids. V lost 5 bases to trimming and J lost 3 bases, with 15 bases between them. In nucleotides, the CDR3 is TGCGCCAGCAGACCACAGGGACCGAACTACGAGCAGTACTTC. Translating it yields CASRPQGPNYEQYF.

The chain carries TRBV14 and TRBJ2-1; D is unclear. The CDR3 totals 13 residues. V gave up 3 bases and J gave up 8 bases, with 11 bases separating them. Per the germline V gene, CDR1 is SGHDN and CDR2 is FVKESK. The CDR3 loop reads CASSHRPYDEQFF. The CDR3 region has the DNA TGTGCCAGCAGCCACCGACCGTATGATGAGCAGTTCTTC.

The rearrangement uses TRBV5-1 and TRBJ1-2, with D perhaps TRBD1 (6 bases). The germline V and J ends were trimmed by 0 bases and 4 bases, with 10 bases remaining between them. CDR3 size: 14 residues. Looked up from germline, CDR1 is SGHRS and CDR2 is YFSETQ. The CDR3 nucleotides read TGCGCCAGCAGCTTGGGACAGGCAGTCTATGGCTACACCTTC. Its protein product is CASSLGQAVYGYTF.

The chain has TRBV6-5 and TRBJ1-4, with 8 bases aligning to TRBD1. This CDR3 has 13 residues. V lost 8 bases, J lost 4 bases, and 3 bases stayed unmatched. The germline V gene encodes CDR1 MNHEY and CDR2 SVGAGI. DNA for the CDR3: TGTGCCAGCCAGACAGGGGTTAATGAAAAACTGTTTTTT. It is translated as CASQTGVNEKLFF.

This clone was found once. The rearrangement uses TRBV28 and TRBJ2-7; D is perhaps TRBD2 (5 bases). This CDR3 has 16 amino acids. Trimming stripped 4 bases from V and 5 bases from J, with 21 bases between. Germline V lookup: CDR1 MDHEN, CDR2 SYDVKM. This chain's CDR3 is CASSSPPRGSNNEQYF. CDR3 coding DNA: TGTGCCAGCAGTTCACCTCCGCGTGGGAGTAACAACGAGCAGTACTTC.

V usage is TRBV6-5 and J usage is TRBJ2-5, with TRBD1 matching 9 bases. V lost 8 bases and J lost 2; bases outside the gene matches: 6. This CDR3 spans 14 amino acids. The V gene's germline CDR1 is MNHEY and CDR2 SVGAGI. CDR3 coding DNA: TGTGCCAGCGCCCGGACAGGGGATCAAGAGACCCAGTACTTC. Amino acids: CASARTGDQETQYF.

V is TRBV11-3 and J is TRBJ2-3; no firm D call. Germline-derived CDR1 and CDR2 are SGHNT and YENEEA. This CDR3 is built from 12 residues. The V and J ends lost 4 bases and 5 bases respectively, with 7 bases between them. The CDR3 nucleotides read TGTGCCAGCAGCTCAGCAGTAGATACGCAGTATTTT. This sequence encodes CASSSAVDTQYF.

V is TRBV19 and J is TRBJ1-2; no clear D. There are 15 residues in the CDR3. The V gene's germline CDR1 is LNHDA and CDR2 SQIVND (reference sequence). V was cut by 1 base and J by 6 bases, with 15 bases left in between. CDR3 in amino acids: CASSIGTPAGDGYTF. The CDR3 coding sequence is TGTGCCAGTAGTATAGGGACCCCAGCAGGCGATGGCTACACCTTC.

The CDR3 loop reads CASSPSRVGTDTQYF. The CDR3 DNA follows: TGTGCCAGCTCACCGAGCCGGGTGGGGACAGATACGCAGTATTTT. The gene calls are TRBV18 and TRBJ2-3; D call uncertain. The length of the CDR3 is 15 residues. V was trimmed by 3 bases and J by 3 bases, leaving 13 bases between them. Germline loops: CDR1 KGHSH, CDR2 LQKENI.